The rows below give T cell receptor beta chains drawn from one sample of a study of regulatory T cells in long-lasting Graves disease. TCRdb fed the multiplex PCR reads into MiXCR, producing one record per CDR3 protein. The profile shows about 440,000 distinct CDR3 sequences, about 15% of them singletons. This sample was also put to use in a study of T cells in Graves' hyperthyroidism and ophthalmopathy.

The specimen was peripheral blood mononuclear cells (PBMCs), collected at new diagnosis, from a patient treated with antithyroid drugs. These receptors originate from a woman younger than 45 with Graves disease. CDR3s include the opening cysteine and the closing phenylalanine or tryptophan. D genes are given only for firm matches. Clone sizes are given selectively: once, few, many, or a class where the clone is expanded.

TRBD1 | TRBJ2-6 | TRBV7-8 | many | CASRQGTASGANVLTF | TGTGCCAGCAGGCAGGGGACAGCCTCTGGGGCCAACGTCCTGACTTTC
. | TRBJ1-1 | TRBV18 | many | CASFFQGNTEAFF | TGTGCCAGCTTCTTTCAGGGCAACACTGAAGCTTTCTTT
. | TRBJ2-3 | TRBV11-1 | many | CASSLGGGWDTDTQYF | TGTGCCAGCAGCCTCGGAGGTGGGTGGGACACAGATACGCAGTATTTT
TRBD2 | TRBJ2-3 | TRBV5-1 | many | CASSPGLATGGQDTQYF | TGCGCCAGCAGCCCGGGACTAGCGACCGGGGGACAAGATACGCAGTATTTT
. | TRBJ2-5 | TRBV7-6 | many | CASSQGGGSYQETQYF | TGTGCCAGCAGCCAAGGCGGAGGGTCGTACCAAGAGACCCAGTACTTC
. | TRBJ2-1 | TRBV6-2/TRBV6-3 | many | CASSYSRRRGSYNEQFF | TGTGCCAGCAGTTACTCGAGGCGGAGAGGCTCCTACAATGAGCAGTTCTTC
TRBD1 | TRBJ1-2 | TRBV25-1 | many | CASSGTGANYGYTF | TGTGCCAGCAGTGGGACAGGGGCTAACTATGGCTACACCTTC
TRBD1 | TRBJ1-1 | TRBV5-1 | many | CASSLAPTGTNTEAFF | TGCGCCAGCAGCTTGGCCCCGACAGGGACGAACACTGAAGCTTTCTTT
. | TRBJ2-2 | TRBV20-1 | many | CSATGHTNTGELFF | TGCAGTGCAACGGGACACACGAACACCGGGGAGCTGTTTTTT
. | TRBJ2-7 | TRBV20-1 | many | CSAAGNSYEQYF | TGCAGTGCGGCCGGGAACTCCTACGAGCAGTACTTC
. | TRBJ2-5 | TRBV5-5 | . | CASSALPATTQYF | TGTGCCAGCAGCGCCCTACCAGCGACCACCCAGTACTTC
. | TRBJ1-6 | TRBV14 | few | CASSQRGPLHF | TGTGCCAGCAGCCAACGGGGACCCCTCCACTTT
TRBD2 | TRBJ2-1 | TRBV12-3/TRBV12-4 | . | CASSLASGSSNEQFF | TGTGCCAGCAGTTTAGCTAGCGGGAGCAGCAATGAGCAGTTCTTC
. | TRBJ2-7 | TRBV20-1 | many | CSAQAGYEQYF | TGCAGTGCTCAAGCCGGCTACGAGCAGTACTTC
. | TRBJ2-2 | TRBV5-5 | few | CASSNLLEMGTGELFF | TGTGCCAGCAGCAACCTACTAGAGATGGGGACCGGGGAGCTGTTTTTT
. | TRBJ2-1 | TRBV4-1 | once | CASSPTLGSEQFF | TGCGCCAGCAGCCCCACTCTAGGGAGTGAGCAGTTCTTC
TRBD2 | TRBJ2-7 | TRBV28 | few | CASSSSGRVRNEQYF | TGTGCCAGCAGTTCCAGCGGGAGGGTTAGGAACGAGCAGTACTTC
. | TRBJ1-6 | TRBV7-2 | many | CASSLIAGNSPLHF | TGTGCCAGCAGCTTAATTGCGGGTAATTCACCCCTCCACTTT
. | TRBJ2-5 | TRBV25-1 | many | CASSDRGARETQYF | TGTGCCAGCAGTGACCGGGGGGCGCGGGAGACCCAGTACTTC
TRBD2 | TRBJ2-7 | TRBV9 | . | CASSPPSGRHHYEQYF | TGTGCCAGCAGCCCACCGAGCGGGAGGCATCACTACGAGCAGTACTTC
. | TRBJ1-2 | TRBV7-3 | many | CASSLREWDGYTF | TGTGCCAGCAGCTTAAGGGAATGGGACGGCTACACCTTC
TRBD2 | TRBJ2-3 | TRBV7-9 | many | CASSPGTSGDTDTQYF | TGTGCCAGCAGCCCCGGGACTAGCGGGGACACAGATACGCAGTATTTT
TRBD1 | TRBJ1-2 | TRBV28 | . | CASSPGDRADGYTF | TGTGCCAGCAGTCCGGGGGACAGGGCGGATGGCTACACCTTC
TRBD1 | TRBJ1-6 | TRBV30 | many | CAWSVNDRGLNSPLHF | TGTGCCTGGAGTGTAAACGACAGGGGTTTGAATTCACCCCTCCACTTT
. | TRBJ1-5 | TRBV27 | many | CASSPGSAPYQPQHF | TGTGCCAGCAGCCCCGGGTCGGCACCCTATCAGCCCCAGCATTTT
TRBD2 | TRBJ2-1 | TRBV14 | . | CASSQEASGRIKGEQFF | TGTGCCAGCAGCCAAGAGGCTAGCGGGAGGATTAAGGGGGAGCAGTTCTTC
. | TRBJ2-3 | TRBV20-1 | few | CSALGGGVADTQYF | TGCAGTGCATTGGGAGGGGGGGTTGCAGATACGCAGTATTTT
TRBD1 | TRBJ1-4 | TRBV28 | many | CASRPRDSYNEKLFF | TGTGCCAGCAGACCCCGGGACAGCTATAATGAAAAACTGTTTTTT
. | TRBJ2-1 | TRBV6-2/TRBV6-3 | . | CASSYSETYNEQFF | TGTGCCAGCAGTTACTCGGAAACCTACAATGAGCAGTTCTTC
. | TRBJ2-7 | TRBV30 | many | CAWSVVFDEQYF | TGTGCCTGGAGTGTAGTGTTCGACGAGCAGTACTTC
. | TRBJ1-1 | TRBV6-1 | many | CASSLTPTDMNTEAFF | TGTGCCAGCAGTCTCACTCCGACAGATATGAACACTGAAGCTTTCTTT
TRBD2 | TRBJ2-7 | TRBV3-1 | many | CASSRRTSGAEQYF | TGTGCCAGCAGCCGGAGGACTAGCGGGGCCGAGCAGTACTTC
TRBD1 | TRBJ1-2 | TRBV28 | many | CASSFYGTGDGYTF | TGTGCCAGCAGTTTTTACGGGACAGGGGATGGCTACACCTTC
TRBD1 | TRBJ1-2 | TRBV19 | few | CASSVDRGSGYTF | TGTGCCAGTAGCGTGGACAGGGGATCTGGCTACACCTTC
. | TRBJ2-3 | TRBV11-2 | many | CASTGTDTQYF | TGTGCCAGCACGGGCACAGATACGCAGTATTTT
. | TRBJ2-5 | TRBV11-2 | many | CASSFGVTGEETQYF | TGTGCCAGCAGCTTCGGGGTGACCGGGGAAGAGACCCAGTACTTC
TRBD2 | TRBJ2-7 | TRBV4-1 | many | CASSSLGTSFYEQYF | TGCGCCAGCAGTTCTCTAGGGACTAGTTTCTACGAGCAGTACTTC
TRBD2 | TRBJ2-1 | TRBV5-1 | few | CASSFPGSGRAIRYNEQFF | TGCGCCAGCAGCTTCCCGGGTAGCGGGAGAGCCATAAGATACAATGAGCAGTTCTTC
. | TRBJ2-1 | TRBV7-3 | many | CASSLRGGRGQIEQFF | TGTGCCAGCAGCTTAAGGGGGGGCAGGGGGCAGATTGAGCAGTTCTTC
. | TRBJ2-1 | TRBV12-5 | few | CASGLLPGAISYNEQFF | TGTGCTAGTGGTTTGCTCCCGGGGGCCATCTCCTACAATGAGCAGTTCTTC
TRBD2 | TRBJ2-7 | TRBV28 | . | CASSLPGTSGYEQYF | TGTGCCAGCAGTTTACCGGGGACTAGCGGCTACGAGCAGTACTTC
. | TRBJ1-1 | TRBV6-2/TRBV6-3 | many | CASSEQKNTEAFF | TGTGCCAGCAGTGAACAGAAGAACACTGAAGCTTTCTTT
TRBD2 | TRBJ2-7 | TRBV12-3/TRBV12-4 | many | CASSPRRLAGYEQYF | TGTGCCAGCAGTCCGCGTAGACTAGCCGGCTACGAGCAGTACTTC
. | TRBJ2-7 | TRBV11-2 | many | CASSLRGPAEREQYF | TGTGCCAGCAGCTTAAGAGGGCCGGCTGAGCGTGAGCAGTACTTC
TRBD1 | TRBJ2-7 | TRBV2 | many | CASTAGTGGGYEQYF | TGTGCCAGCACCGCAGGAACAGGGGGCGGCTACGAGCAGTACTTC